The rows below give T cell receptor beta chains drawn from one sample of a study of blood T cell repertoires in COVID-19. Profiled with immunoSEQ multiplex PCR; TCRdb holds only in-frame clones, not every one. Of tens of thousands of clones listed, about 88% are singletons. Sequencing input: peripheral blood. These TCRs come from a man aged 65 to 79 with active or convalescent COVID-19. The CDR3 runs from the conserved cysteine through the conserved F or W. The D gene is left open where the match is weak. For some rows the clone size is stated as once, few or many, or as a class when expanded; others skip it.

DNA | CDR3 | size | V | D | J
TGCGCCAGCAGCTTGCCACGACAGGAAGGGGCTAACTATGGCTACACCTTC | CASSLPRQEGANYGYTF | NA | TRBV5-1 | NA | TRBJ1-2
TGTGCCAGCTCACCACCGAGCGAGGGAAAACTGTTTTTT | CASSPPSEGKLFF | NA | TRBV18 | NA | TRBJ1-4
TGTGCCAGCAGCATCAGGGGAAGTTCACCCCTCCACTTT | CASSIRGSSPLHF | once | TRBV11-2 | NA | TRBJ1-6
TGTGCCAGCGCCTCGGAGTGGGAAGCTTTCTTT | CASASEWEAFF | NA | TRBV5-5 | NA | TRBJ1-1
TGTGCCAGCAGCCAAGTAACGGGGATTAGGACCGGGGAGCTGTTTTTT | CASSQVTGIRTGELFF | NA | TRBV3-1/TRBV3-2 | NA | TRBJ2-2
TGCAGTGCTAGTTGGACAATCAATCAGCCCCAGCATTTT | CSASWTINQPQHF | NA | TRBV20-1 | NA | TRBJ1-5
TGCGCCAGCAGCCTCAGGGGGCGGTACCAAGAGACCCAGTACTTC | CASSLRGRYQETQYF | NA | TRBV5-1 | TRBD1 | TRBJ2-5
TGTGCCAGCAGCTCCCGACAGGGTAGGGAAAAACTGTTTTTT | CASSSRQGREKLFF | NA | TRBV7-4 | TRBD1 | TRBJ1-4
TGTGCCAGCAGCTTAGACAGGGGGCGGAGTGAAAAACTGTTTTTT | CASSLDRGRSEKLFF | once | TRBV5-4 | TRBD1 | TRBJ1-4
TGTGCCTGGACCGGGGGGAGGGGCGCGAATGGCCACACCTTC | CAWTGGRGANGHTF | NA | TRBV30 | NA | TRBJ1-2
TGTGCCAGCAGCGCCGGGACAGGGGGTGGCTACGAGCAGTACTTC | CASSAGTGGGYEQYF | NA | TRBV7-7 | TRBD1 | TRBJ2-7
TGTGCCATCGGGGGTTTGGGCGGGGCTGACACTGAAGCTTTCTTT | CAIGGLGGADTEAFF | NA | TRBV10-3 | NA | TRBJ1-1
TGTGCCGGCCTCCCGGGACAAACCACAGATACGCAGTATTTT | CAGLPGQTTDTQYF | NA | TRBV2 | NA | TRBJ2-3
TGTGCCAGCAGCTTCGGGACAGGGGGCAGTAAGTCCTATAATTCACCCCTCCACTTT | CASSFGTGGSKSYNSPLHF | NA | TRBV2 | TRBD1 | TRBJ1-6
TGTGCCAGCAGCCTACAGACTAGCGGGGTCCAAGAGACCCAGTACTTC | CASSLQTSGVQETQYF | NA | TRBV13 | TRBD2 | TRBJ2-5
TGCGCCAGCACGCCTTCCGGGACAGGGGTCTATGGCTACACCTTC | CASTPSGTGVYGYTF | NA | TRBV5-1 | TRBD1 | TRBJ1-2
TGTGCCAGCAGTCCTTTGAGAAATTCACCCCTCCACTTT | CASSPLRNSPLHF | NA | TRBV12-3/TRBV12-4 | NA | TRBJ1-6
TGTGCCTGGAGTGATCTGAACACCGGGGAGCTGTTTTTT | CAWSDLNTGELFF | once | TRBV30 | NA | TRBJ2-2
TGTGCCAGCAGTCGAACTAGGAACGGGGAGCTGTTTTTT | CASSRTRNGELFF | NA | TRBV12-3/TRBV12-4 | NA | TRBJ2-2
TGTGCCAGCTCACCTTCTACTAGCGGGGGGATCACAGATACGCAGTATTTT | CASSPSTSGGITDTQYF | NA | TRBV18 | TRBD2 | TRBJ2-3
TGCAGTGCTAGTCCCCCAGGGGCATATCAGCCCCAGCATTTT | CSASPPGAYQPQHF | NA | TRBV20-1 | NA | TRBJ1-5
TGCGCCAGCAGCTGGACTTGGACAGGGGAAACCGGGGAGCTGTTTTTT | CASSWTWTGETGELFF | NA | TRBV5-1 | TRBD1 | TRBJ2-2
TGTGCCAGCAGCTTAGCTCTCCTCAGGGGAACGAACACTGAAGCTTTCTTT | CASSLALLRGTNTEAFF | few | TRBV7-2 | NA | TRBJ1-1
TGTGCCAGCACCCCCGGGGGGGCCATTCAGTACTTC | CASTPGGAIQYF | NA | TRBV28 | TRBD2 | TRBJ2-4
TGTGCCAGTAGACATAGGAGTACGCGCTCTGGAAACACCATATATTTT | CASRHRSTRSGNTIYF | NA | TRBV19 | NA | TRBJ1-3
TGTGCCACAAACCGGGAAAGTCATCAGCCCCAGCATTTT | CATNRESHQPQHF | NA | TRBV10-3 | NA | TRBJ1-5
TGTGCCAGTAGTCCCCCTAGCGGGGGGGCAGAGACCCAGTACTTC | CASSPPSGGAETQYF | NA | TRBV19 | TRBD2 | TRBJ2-5
TGTGCCAGCAGCTTTCGGGGGTCCCTCCAGGGGACCCAGTACTTC | CASSFRGSLQGTQYF | NA | TRBV5-5 | NA | TRBJ2-5
TGTGCCAGCAGCTCCACGGACACCGCAAATTCACCCCTCCACTTT | CASSSTDTANSPLHF | NA | TRBV7-9 | NA | TRBJ1-6
TGTGCCAGTAGTCGGACAGGGGGTAATGAGCAGTTCTTC | CASSRTGGNEQFF | NA | TRBV19 | TRBD1 | TRBJ2-1
TGTGCCAGCAGCCGTACAGGGGGCTTCAATCAGCCCCAGCATTTT | CASSRTGGFNQPQHF | NA | TRBV7-9 | TRBD1 | TRBJ1-5
TGTGCCTGGAGTGTACTAGGGGGGGAGACCCAGAACTTC | CAWSVLGGETQNF | NA | TRBV30 | NA | TRBJ2-5
TGTGCCAGCAGGCGAGCCGGGAGACAGATTGGGACTGAAGCTTTCTTT | CASRRAGRQIGTEAFF | NA | TRBV27 | NA | TRBJ1-1
TGTGCCAGCAGCCTCCAGCGCAGGGTAGGGTCACCCCTCCACTTT | CASSLQRRVGSPLHF | NA | TRBV7-2 | NA | TRBJ1-6
TGTGCCAGCAGCTTAGTTTCAGGAATATATAGCAATCAGCCCCAGCATTTT | CASSLVSGIYSNQPQHF | NA | TRBV7-2 | NA | TRBJ1-5
TGTGCCAGCAGCTTAGATGCGGTCTTGAACACTGAAGCTTTCTTT | CASSLDAVLNTEAFF | NA | TRBV7-8 | NA | TRBJ1-1
TGCGCCAGCAGCTTGGGTCAGGTCTGGGCCTCCGAGCAGTACTTC | CASSLGQVWASEQYF | few | TRBV5-1 | NA | TRBJ2-7
TGTGCCAAGAGAGGAACTGAGCAGTTCTTC | CAKRGTEQFF | NA | TRBV6-4 | NA | TRBJ2-1
TGTGCCAGCAGCCCCCGACACTCCACCGGGGAGCTGTTTTTT | CASSPRHSTGELFF | NA | TRBV9 | NA | TRBJ2-2
TGTGCCAGTAGTATTAACTCTTACAGGGAAACTGAAGCTTTCTTT | CASSINSYRETEAFF | once | TRBV19 | NA | TRBJ1-1
TGTGCCAGCAGCAACAGGGATTATAACTATGGCTACACCTTC | CASSNRDYNYGYTF | NA | TRBV5-4 | NA | TRBJ1-2
TGTGCCAGCAGTTACACCCTAGCTAGCACAGATACGCAGTATTTT | CASSYTLASTDTQYF | NA | TRBV6-5 | NA | TRBJ2-3
TGCGCCAGCAGCCAAGTCTCGGGAGAGGTTGGCTACACCTTC | CASSQVSGEVGYTF | few | TRBV4-3 | NA | TRBJ1-2
TGTGCCAGCAGCTTACTCCACGGGACAGGTGAAAAACTGTTTTTT | CASSLLHGTGEKLFF | NA | TRBV7-2 | TRBD1 | TRBJ1-4
TGTGCCAGCAGTTACTCGAATCCTCGGAGCTCCTACGAGCAGTACTTC | CASSYSNPRSSYEQYF | NA | TRBV6-2/TRBV6-3 | NA | TRBJ2-7
TGTGCCAGCAGTCCACGGACTCGAAACCACGAGCAGTACTTC | CASSPRTRNHEQYF | NA | TRBV28 | NA | TRBJ2-7
TGCAGCGTTGATGGGACAGGGGTTAATAATGAAAAACTGTTTTTT | CSVDGTGVNNEKLFF | NA | TRBV29-1 | TRBD1 | TRBJ1-4
TGTGCCTGGAGTCCCACCGGGACAGCCTCCTACAATGAGCAGTTCTTC | CAWSPTGTASYNEQFF | NA | TRBV30 | TRBD1 | TRBJ2-1
TGTGCCAGCAGGACAGGGAATAGAGCCCTCCACTTT | CASRTGNRALHF | NA | TRBV27 | TRBD1 | TRBJ1-6
TGCAGTGCTAGTCCCTGGACTAGCGGGGGGGCGGAAACCGGGGAGCTGTTTTTT | CSASPWTSGGAETGELFF | NA | TRBV20-1 | TRBD2 | TRBJ2-2
TGTGCCAGCAGTGAGTCGACAGTACGGAATGAGCAGTTCTTC | CASSESTVRNEQFF | NA | TRBV25-1 | NA | TRBJ2-1
TGTGCCAGCAGCCCGCGGAGGGGGGGTCACACCGGGGAGCTGTTTTTT | CASSPRRGGHTGELFF | once | TRBV3-1/TRBV3-2 | NA | TRBJ2-2
TGTGCCAGCAGCTTAGGGACAAATGAGCAGTTCTTC | CASSLGTNEQFF | NA | TRBV7-3 | NA | TRBJ2-1
TGTGCCAGCCATTCCCTGGGGACAGGGAATTCACCCCTCCACTTT | CASHSLGTGNSPLHF | few | TRBV28 | TRBD1 | TRBJ1-6
TGTGCCAGTAGTATAGACAAGGGGATCTCTAGACAGCCCCAGCATTTT | CASSIDKGISRQPQHF | NA | TRBV19 | NA | TRBJ1-5
TGTGCCAGCAGCTTAGGGCCGGGGAGCTCCTACAATGAGCAGTTCTTC | CASSLGPGSSYNEQFF | NA | TRBV7-6 | NA | TRBJ2-1
TGTGCCAGCAGCCAGGACAGGGGGAGAGAGACCCAGTACTTC | CASSQDRGRETQYF | NA | TRBV7-2 | TRBD1 | TRBJ2-5
TGTGCCAGCAGTCCCGTCCTGCGGCAAGAGACCCAGTACTTC | CASSPVLRQETQYF | NA | TRBV2 | NA | TRBJ2-5